One sample yielded the 7 T cell receptor beta chains listed below, sequenced in a study of T-cell memory formation after mild COVID-19. TCRdb called the 5' RACE reads again in MiXCR, with one record for every CDR3 protein. The table lists around 370,000 distinct CDR3 sequences, more than 20% of them singletons, with roughly an eighth in the top ten. Sample: PBMCs or a T cell subset sorted from them (not recorded which). The receptors originated from an adult woman who had mild COVID-19 (a few samples of this study predate the infection). Cell type and time point are not known.

This clonotype was seen a few times. The chain has TRBV6-5 and TRBJ1-6; D unresolved. Germline values: CDR1 MNHEY, CDR2 SVGAGI. The V and J ends lost 2 bases and 8 bases respectively, with 7 bases between them. CDR3 length: 13 residues. The CDR3 nucleotides read TGTGCCAGCAGTTACGGCGGGGATTCACCCCTCCACTTT. Translating gives CASSYGGDSPLHF.

The V call is TRBV9, the J call TRBJ2-1; 10 nucleotides line up with TRBD2. J was trimmed by 4 bases and V by 3 bases; bases with no gene match: 4. CDR1 and CDR2 from the germline V gene are SGDLS and YYNGEE. The CDR3 loop spans 15 amino acids. The CDR3 spells CASSEGLAEYNEQFF. DNA for the CDR3: TGTGCCAGCAGCGAAGGACTAGCGGAATACAATGAGCAGTTCTTC. The full variable domain, in which reference TRBV9 and TRBJ2-1 provide the parts outside the CDR3, is DSGVTQTPKHLITATGQRVTLRCSPRSGDLSVYWYQQSLDQGLQFLIQYYNGEERAKGNILERFSAQQFPDLHSELNLSSLELGDSALYFCASSEGLAEYNEQFFGPGTRLTVL.

On this clonotype itself: One end of the junction fails to match germline, which may point to a read error. J is TRBJ2-3 and V is TRBV5-6; TRBD2 might be the D (6 bases). Germline-derived CDR1 and CDR2 are SGHDT and YYEEEE. CDR3 length: 12 amino acids. The CDR3 nucleotides read TGTGCCAGCTGCTTGGGGGGAGATACGCAGTATTTT. Translating it yields CASCLGGDTQYF.

The rearrangement joins TRBV7-9 to TRBJ1-5, with 7 bases that match TRBD1. CDR1 and CDR2 from the germline V gene are SEHNR and FQNEAQ (reference sequence). The CDR3 is 13 residues long. V dropped 8 bases and J dropped 7; count of bases not matched to a gene: 8. The CDR3 reads CASARGGEQPQHF. The CDR3 DNA reads TGTGCCAGCGCCAGAGGGGGCGAGCAGCCCCAGCATTTT.

This clonotype was counted ten times or more. V and J are TRBV12-3 or TRBV12-4 and TRBJ2-1; 13 bases match TRBD2. The CDR3 consists of 16 residues. V lost 5 bases and J lost 8; bases outside the gene matches: 9. In nucleotides, the CDR3 is TGTGCCAGCAGTCCGTCGACTAGCGGGGGGCGGGATGAGCAGTTCTTC. It codes for CASSPSTSGGRDEQFF.

The chain carries TRBV7-3 and TRBJ1-1; D is possibly TRBD1 (5 bases). V was pared by 1 base and J by 7 bases, with 10 bases between. CDR3 length equals 13 residues. Germline assignment: CDR1 SGHTA and CDR2 FQGTGA. CDR3 residues: CASSLISQGEAFF. In nucleotides, the CDR3 is TGTGCCAGCAGCTTAATAAGCCAGGGTGAAGCTTTCTTT.

This clonotype turned up a few times. CDR3 sequence (DNA): TGTGCCAGCAGCGCGGGGGGGGGACTCTACGAGCAGTACTTC. As protein: CASSAGGGLYEQYF. The J gene is TRBJ2-7, the V gene TRBV9; 8 bases fit TRBD2. The CDR3 contains 14 residues. Germline assignment: CDR1 SGDLS and CDR2 YYNGEE. Germline trimming cut 3 bases from V and 3 bases from J; bases unmatched to any gene: 5.